This TCR beta chain was observed in a study of cytomegalovirus exposure and HLA in healthy donors. Overall study findings and caveats: Per a later analysis, HLA-associated TCR beta chains showed more clonal expansion than other, equally common TCR beta chains. In an earlier analysis, productive rearrangement rates for most beta V segments clustered near 87% or 30%. On later analysis, the bulk of CMV-associated TCR beta chains appeared to be HLA-restricted.

J was trimmed by 5 bases and V by 5 bases; bases with no gene match: 13. This CDR3 is 17 amino acids long. Per the germline V gene, CDR1 is SGHVS and CDR2 is FNYEAQ. The PCR used 60 Vbeta and 13 Jbeta primers. In the authors' workflow: Later, an analysis found some 80 million unique TCR beta chains, and approximately 10 million of these were shared. The protocol was immunoSEQ multiplex PCR, while the TCRdb copy is restricted to in-frame clones and leaves out a portion. V, J and clone size are those of that table, while D and trimming were read from the DNA. This sample has 150,000 to 200,000 clones, with 80% found just once. For this clone: Its antigen is as yet unknown.

The sample comprised PBMCs. V is TRBV7-6 and J is TRBJ1-5, with TRBD1 matching over 9 bases. The TCR comes from a man in his thirties or forties in good health and CMV-seropositive. The CDR3 loop reads CASSPRAGTGSDQPQHF. The CDR3 nucleotides are TGTGCCAGCAGCCCGAGGGCCGGGACAGGGTCGGATCAGCCCCAGCATTTT.